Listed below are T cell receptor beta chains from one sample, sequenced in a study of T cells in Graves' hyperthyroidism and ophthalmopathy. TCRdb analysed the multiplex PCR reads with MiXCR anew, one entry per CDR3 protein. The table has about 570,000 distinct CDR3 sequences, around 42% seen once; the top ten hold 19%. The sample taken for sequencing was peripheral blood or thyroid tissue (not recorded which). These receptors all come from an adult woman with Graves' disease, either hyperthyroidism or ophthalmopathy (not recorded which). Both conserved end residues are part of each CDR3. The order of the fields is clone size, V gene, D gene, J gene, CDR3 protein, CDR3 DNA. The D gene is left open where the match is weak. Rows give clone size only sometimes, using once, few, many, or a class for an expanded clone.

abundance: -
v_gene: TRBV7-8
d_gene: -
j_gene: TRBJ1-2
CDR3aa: CASSLVAELYGYTF
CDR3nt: TGTGCCAGCAGCTTAGTGGCAGAGCTTTATGGCTACACCTTC

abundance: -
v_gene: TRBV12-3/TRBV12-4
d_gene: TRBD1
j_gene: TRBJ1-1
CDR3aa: CASRLRDRAMAFF
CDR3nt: TGTGCCAGCAGGCTCAGGGACAGGGCTATGGCTTTCTTT

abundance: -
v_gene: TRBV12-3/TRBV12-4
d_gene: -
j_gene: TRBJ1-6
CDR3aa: CASSFTGRVNNSPLHF
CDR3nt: TGTGCCAGCAGTTTCACAGGGCGAGTCAATAATTCACCCCTCCACTTT

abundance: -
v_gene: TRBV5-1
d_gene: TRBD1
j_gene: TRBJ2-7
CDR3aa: CASSLETGVSYEQYF
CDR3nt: TGCGCCAGCAGCTTGGAAACAGGGGTAAGCTACGAGCAGTACTTC

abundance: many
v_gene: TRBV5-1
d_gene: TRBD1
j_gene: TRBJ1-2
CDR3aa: CASSLEYRGRGGYTF
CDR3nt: TGCGCCAGCAGCTTGGAGTACAGGGGGCGCGGTGGCTACACCTTC

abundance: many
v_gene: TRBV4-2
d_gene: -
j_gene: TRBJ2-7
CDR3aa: CASSQSTRRQPLYEQYF
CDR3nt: TGTGCCAGCAGCCAATCTACGAGGAGGCAACCACTCTACGAGCAGTACTTC

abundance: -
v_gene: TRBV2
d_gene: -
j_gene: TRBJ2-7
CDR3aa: CASHQRPGYEQYF
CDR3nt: TGTGCCTCACACCAGCGGCCAGGCTACGAGCAGTACTTC

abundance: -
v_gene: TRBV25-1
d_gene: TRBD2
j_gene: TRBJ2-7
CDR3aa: CASSLTGLALVQCF
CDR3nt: TGTGCCAGCAGTTTAACAGGACTAGCCCTAGTCCAGTGCTTC

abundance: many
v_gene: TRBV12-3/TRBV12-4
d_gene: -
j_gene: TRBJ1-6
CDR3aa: CASSFEVGSSYNSPLHF
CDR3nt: TGTGCCAGCAGTTTCGAGGTCGGCAGCTCCTATAATTCACCCCTCCACTTT

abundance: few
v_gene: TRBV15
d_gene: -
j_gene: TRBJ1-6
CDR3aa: CATSVRDSPLHF
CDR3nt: TGTGCCACCAGCGTTCGGGATTCACCCCTCCACTTT

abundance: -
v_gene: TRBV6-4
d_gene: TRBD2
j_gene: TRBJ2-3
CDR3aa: CASSRAGEDTQYF
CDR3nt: TGTGCCAGCAGTCGAGCGGGAGAGGATACGCAGTATTTT

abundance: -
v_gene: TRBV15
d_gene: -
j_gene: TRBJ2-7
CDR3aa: CATSRDGSSYEQYF
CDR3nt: TGTGCCACCAGCAGAGACGGCAGCTCCTACGAGCAGTACTTC

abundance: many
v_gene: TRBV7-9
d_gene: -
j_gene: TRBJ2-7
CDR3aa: CASRSGVYEQYF
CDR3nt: TGTGCCAGCAGATCAGGAGTTTACGAGCAGTACTTC

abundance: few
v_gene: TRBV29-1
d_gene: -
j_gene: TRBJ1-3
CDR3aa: CSVGHQTAGNTIYF
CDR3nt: TGCAGCGTGGGACATCAAACCGCCGGAAACACCATATATTTT

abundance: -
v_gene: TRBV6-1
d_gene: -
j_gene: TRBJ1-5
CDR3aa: CASSENWGSNQPQHF
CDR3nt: TGTGCCAGCAGTGAGAACTGGGGCAGCAATCAGCCCCAGCATTTT

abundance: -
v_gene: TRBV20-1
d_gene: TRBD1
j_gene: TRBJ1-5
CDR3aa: CSASGQISQPQHF
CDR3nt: TGCAGTGCCTCGGGACAGATCAGTCAGCCCCAGCATTTT

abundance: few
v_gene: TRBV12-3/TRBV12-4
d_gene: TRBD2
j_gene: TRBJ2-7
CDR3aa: CASREIRLAGLLAGEQYF
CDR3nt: TGTGCCAGCAGGGAAATCAGACTAGCGGGACTCCTTGCGGGAGAGCAGTACTTC

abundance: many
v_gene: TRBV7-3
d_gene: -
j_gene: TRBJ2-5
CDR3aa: CASSLKGGGTEETQYF
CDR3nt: TGTGCCAGCAGCTTAAAGGGCGGCGGGACGGAAGAGACCCAGTACTTC

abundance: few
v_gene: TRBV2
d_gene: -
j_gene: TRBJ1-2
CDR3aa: CASSVKPAGGYTF
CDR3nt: TGTGCCAGCAGTGTCAAACCTGCGGGAGGCTACACCTTC

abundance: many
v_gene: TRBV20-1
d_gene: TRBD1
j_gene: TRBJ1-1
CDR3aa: CSASQGDTEAFF
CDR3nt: TGCAGTGCTAGTCAGGGGGACACTGAAGCTTTCTTT

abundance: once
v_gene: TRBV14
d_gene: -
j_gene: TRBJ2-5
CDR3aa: CASSQDLGIHQETQYF
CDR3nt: TGTGCCAGCAGCCAAGATCTTGGGATCCACCAAGAGACCCAGTACTTC

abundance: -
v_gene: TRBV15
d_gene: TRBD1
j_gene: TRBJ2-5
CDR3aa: CATSSPGQGARETQYF
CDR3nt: TGTGCCACCAGCAGCCCGGGACAGGGGGCTAGGGAGACCCAGTACTTC

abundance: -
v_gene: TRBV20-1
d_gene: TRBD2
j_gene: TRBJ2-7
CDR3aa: CSASGTSGSPYLEQYF
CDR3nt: TGCAGTGCTTCTGGGACTAGCGGGAGTCCCTATCTCGAGCAGTACTTC

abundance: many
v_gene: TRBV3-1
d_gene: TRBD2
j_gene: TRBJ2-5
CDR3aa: CASGAGDLQETQYF
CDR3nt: TGTGCCAGCGGAGCGGGAGATCTCCAAGAGACCCAGTACTTC

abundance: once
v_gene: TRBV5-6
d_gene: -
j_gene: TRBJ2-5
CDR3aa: CASSWGVSQYF
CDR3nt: TGTGCCAGCAGCTGGGGGGTGAGCCAGTACTTC

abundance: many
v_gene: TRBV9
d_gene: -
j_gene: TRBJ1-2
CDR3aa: CASSEQGGSYGYTF
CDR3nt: TGTGCCAGCAGCGAACAGGGAGGTAGCTATGGCTACACCTTC